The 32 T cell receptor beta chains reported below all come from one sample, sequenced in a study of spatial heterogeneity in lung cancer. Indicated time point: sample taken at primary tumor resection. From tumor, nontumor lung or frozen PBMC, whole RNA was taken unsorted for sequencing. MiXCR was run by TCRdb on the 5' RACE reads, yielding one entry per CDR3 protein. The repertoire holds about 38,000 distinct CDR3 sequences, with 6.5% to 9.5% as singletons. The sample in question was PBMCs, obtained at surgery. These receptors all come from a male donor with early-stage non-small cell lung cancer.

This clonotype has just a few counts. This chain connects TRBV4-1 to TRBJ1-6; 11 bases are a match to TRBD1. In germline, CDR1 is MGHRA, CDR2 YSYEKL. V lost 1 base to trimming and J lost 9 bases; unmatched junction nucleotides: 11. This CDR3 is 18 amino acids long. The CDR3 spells CASSQGPRTGGAGSPLHF. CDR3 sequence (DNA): TGCGCCAGCAGCCAAGGCCCTCGGACAGGGGGCGCGGGTTCACCCCTCCACTTT.

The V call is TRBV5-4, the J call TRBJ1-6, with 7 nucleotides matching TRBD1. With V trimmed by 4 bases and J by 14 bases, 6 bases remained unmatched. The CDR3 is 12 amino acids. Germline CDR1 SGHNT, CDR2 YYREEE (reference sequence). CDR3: CASSRDSLTLHF. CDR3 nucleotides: TGTGCCAGCAGCCGGGACAGCCTCACCCTCCACTTT.

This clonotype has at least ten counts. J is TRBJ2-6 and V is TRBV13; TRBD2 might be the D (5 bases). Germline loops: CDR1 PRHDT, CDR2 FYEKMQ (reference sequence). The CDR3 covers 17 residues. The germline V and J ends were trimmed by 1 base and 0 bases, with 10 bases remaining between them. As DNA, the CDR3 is TGTGCCAGCAGCTTAGACGAGGGCTCCTCTGGGGCCAACGTCCTGACTTTC. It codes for CASSLDEGSSGANVLTF.

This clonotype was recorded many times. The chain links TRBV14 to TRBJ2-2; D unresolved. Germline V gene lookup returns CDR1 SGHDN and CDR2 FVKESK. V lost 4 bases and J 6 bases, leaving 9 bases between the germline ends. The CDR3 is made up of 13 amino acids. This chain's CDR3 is CASSPRPAGELFF. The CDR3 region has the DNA TGTGCCAGCAGCCCTCGACCGGCCGGGGAGCTGTTTTTT.

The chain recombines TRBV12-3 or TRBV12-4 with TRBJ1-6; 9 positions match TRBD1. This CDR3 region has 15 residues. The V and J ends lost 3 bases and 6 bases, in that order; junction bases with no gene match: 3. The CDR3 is CASSLKQGANSPLHF. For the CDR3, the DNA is TGTGCCAGCAGTTTGAAACAGGGGGCTAATTCACCCCTCCACTTT.

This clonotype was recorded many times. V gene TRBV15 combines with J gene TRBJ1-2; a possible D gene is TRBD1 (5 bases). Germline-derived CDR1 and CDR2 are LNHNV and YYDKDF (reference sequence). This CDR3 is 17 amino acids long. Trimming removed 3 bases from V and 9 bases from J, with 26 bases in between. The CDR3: CATSSGAGVQGQGSYTF. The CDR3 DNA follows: TGTGCCACCAGCAGTGGGGCCGGTGTCCAGGGTCAAGGAAGCTACACCTTC.

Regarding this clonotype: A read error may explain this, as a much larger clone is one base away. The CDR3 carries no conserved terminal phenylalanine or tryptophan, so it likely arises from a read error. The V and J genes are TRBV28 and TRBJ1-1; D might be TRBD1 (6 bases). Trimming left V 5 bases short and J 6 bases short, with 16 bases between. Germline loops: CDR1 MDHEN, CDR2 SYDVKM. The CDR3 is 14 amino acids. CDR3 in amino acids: CASSMQTGIPEAFL. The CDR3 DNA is TGTGCCAGCAGTATGCAAACAGGGATTCCTGAAGCTTTCTTA.

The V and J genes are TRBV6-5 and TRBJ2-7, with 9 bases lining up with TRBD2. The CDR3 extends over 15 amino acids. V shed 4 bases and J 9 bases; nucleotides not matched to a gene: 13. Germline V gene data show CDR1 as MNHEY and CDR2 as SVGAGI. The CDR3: CASSWPSGIHGVQYV. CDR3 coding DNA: TGTGCCAGCAGTTGGCCTAGCGGGATTCATGGCGTGCAGTACGTC.

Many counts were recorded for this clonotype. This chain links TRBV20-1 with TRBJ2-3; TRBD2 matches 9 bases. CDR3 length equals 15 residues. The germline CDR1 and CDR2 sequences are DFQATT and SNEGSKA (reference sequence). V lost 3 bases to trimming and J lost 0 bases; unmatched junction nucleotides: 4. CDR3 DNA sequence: TGCAGTGCTAGCGGGCGGGAGGGAAGCACAGATACGCAGTATTTT. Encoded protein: CSASGREGSTDTQYF.

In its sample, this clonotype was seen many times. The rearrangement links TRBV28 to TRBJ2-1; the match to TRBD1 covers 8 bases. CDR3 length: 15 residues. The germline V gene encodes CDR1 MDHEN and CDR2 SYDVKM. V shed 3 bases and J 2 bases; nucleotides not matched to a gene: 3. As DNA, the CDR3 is TGTGCCAGCAGTTTCATGACAGGGGCCTACAATGAGCAGTTCTTC. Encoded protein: CASSFMTGAYNEQFF.

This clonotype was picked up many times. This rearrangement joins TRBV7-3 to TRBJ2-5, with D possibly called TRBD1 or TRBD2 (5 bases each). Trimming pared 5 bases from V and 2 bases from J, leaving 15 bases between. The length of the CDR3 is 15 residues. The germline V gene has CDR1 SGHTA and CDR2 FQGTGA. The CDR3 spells CASSIGTLRQETQYF. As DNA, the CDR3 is TGTGCCAGCAGCATCGGGACGCTGAGACAAGAGACCCAGTACTTC.

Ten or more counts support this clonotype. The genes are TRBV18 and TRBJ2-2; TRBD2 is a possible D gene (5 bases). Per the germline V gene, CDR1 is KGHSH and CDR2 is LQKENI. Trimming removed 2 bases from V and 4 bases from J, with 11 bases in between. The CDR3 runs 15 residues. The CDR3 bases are TGTGCCAGCTCACCAGTACCCGGAGGCACCGGGGAGCTGTTTTTT. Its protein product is CASSPVPGGTGELFF.

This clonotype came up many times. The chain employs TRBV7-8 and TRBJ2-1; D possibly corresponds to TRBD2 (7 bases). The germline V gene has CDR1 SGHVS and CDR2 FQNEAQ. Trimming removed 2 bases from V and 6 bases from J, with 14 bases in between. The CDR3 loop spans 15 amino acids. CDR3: CASSLLGGAFNEQFF. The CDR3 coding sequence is TGTGCCAGCAGCTTATTAGGGGGGGCCTTCAATGAGCAGTTCTTC.

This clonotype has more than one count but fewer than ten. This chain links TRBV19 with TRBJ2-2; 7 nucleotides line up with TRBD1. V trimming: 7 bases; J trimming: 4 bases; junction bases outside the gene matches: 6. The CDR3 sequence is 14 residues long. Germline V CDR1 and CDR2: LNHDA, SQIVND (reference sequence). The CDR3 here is CASTETGLTGELFF. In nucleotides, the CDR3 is TGTGCCAGTACTGAGACAGGGCTCACCGGGGAGCTGTTTTTT.

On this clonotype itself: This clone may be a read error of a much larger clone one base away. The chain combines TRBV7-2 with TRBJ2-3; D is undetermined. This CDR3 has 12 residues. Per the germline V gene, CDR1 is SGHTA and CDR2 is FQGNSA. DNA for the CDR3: TGTGCCAGCAGCTTATCCAGAGATAAGCAGTATTTT. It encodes CASSLSRDKQYF.

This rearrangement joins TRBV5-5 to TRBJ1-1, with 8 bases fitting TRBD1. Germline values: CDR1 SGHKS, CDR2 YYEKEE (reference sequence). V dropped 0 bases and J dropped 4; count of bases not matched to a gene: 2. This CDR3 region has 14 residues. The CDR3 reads CASSLEDRVTEAFF. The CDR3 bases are TGTGCCAGCAGCTTGGAGGACAGGGTCACTGAAGCTTTCTTT.

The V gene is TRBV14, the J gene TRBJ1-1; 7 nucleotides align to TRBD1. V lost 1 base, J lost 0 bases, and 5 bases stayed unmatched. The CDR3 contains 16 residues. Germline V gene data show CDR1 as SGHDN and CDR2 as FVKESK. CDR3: CASSQGLGQLNTEAFF. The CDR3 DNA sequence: TGTGCCAGCAGCCAAGGTCTGGGACAGCTGAACACTGAAGCTTTCTTT.

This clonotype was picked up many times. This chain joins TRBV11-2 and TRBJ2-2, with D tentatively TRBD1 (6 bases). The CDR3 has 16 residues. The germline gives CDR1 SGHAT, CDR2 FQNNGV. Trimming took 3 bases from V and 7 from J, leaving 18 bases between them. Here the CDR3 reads CASSFWGAGAGGELFF. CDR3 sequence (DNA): TGTGCCAGCAGCTTTTGGGGTGCAGGGGCTGGCGGGGAGCTGTTTTTT.

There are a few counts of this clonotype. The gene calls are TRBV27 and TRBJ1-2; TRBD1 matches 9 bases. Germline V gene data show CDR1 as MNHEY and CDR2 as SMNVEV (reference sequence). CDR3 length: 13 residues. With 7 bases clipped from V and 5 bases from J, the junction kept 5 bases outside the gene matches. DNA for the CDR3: TGTGCCAGCACCAAGACAGGGGGGTATGGCTACACCTTC. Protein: CASTKTGGYGYTF.

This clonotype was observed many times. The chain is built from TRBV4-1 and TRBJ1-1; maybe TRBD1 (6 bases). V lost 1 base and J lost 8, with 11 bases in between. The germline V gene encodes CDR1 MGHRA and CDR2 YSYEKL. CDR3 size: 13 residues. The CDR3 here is CASSQAFGTEAFF. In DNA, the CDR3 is TGCGCCAGCAGCCAAGCTTTCGGGACAGAAGCTTTCTTT.

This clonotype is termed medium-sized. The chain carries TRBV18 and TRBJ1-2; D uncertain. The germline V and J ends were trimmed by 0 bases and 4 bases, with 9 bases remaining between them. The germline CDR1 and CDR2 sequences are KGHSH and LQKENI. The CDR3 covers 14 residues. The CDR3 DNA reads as TGTGCCAGCTCACCACCCACGGAGTCCTATGGCTACACCTTC. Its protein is CASSPPTESYGYTF.

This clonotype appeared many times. DNA for the CDR3: TGCGCCAGCAGCCAAGTTGAGGGCGCTGGGCCCCAGCATTTT. It encodes CASSQVEGAGPQHF. The chain uses TRBV4-3 and TRBJ1-5; D is unresolved. Trimming cost V 1 base and J 9 bases, with 13 bases left between them. Germline-derived CDR1 and CDR2 are LGHNA and YSLEER. CDR3 size: 14 residues.

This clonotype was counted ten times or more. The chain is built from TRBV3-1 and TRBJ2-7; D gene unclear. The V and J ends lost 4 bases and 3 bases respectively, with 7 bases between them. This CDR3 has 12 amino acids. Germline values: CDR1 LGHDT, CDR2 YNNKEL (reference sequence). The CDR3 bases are TGTGCCAGCAGCCGTACGGACTACGAGCAGTACTTC. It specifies CASSRTDYEQYF.

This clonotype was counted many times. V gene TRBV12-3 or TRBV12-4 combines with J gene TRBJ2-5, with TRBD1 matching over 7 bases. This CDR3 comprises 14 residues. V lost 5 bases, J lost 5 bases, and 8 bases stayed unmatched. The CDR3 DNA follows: TGTGCCAGCAGTCGACAGGGTTCATGGGAGACCCAGTACTTC. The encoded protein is CASSRQGSWETQYF.

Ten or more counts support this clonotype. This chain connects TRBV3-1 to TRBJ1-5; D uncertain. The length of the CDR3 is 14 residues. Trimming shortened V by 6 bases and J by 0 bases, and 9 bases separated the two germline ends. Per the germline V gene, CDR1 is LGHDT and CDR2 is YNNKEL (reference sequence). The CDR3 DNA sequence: TGTGCCAGCAGTCAACAGTTTAGCAATCAGCCCCAGCATTTT. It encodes CASSQQFSNQPQHF.

As DNA, the CDR3 is TGTGCCAGCAGTTTATTAGGGACTAGCGGGAGTATGCCGCAGTTCTTC. Amino acid sequence: CASSLLGTSGSMPQFF. The chain has TRBV27 and TRBJ2-1; TRBD2 agrees at 14 bases. CDR1 and CDR2 (germline): MNHEY, SMNVEV (reference sequence). This CDR3 comprises 16 residues. The junction had 8 bases not matched to a gene; V was cut back by 1 base and J by 12 bases.

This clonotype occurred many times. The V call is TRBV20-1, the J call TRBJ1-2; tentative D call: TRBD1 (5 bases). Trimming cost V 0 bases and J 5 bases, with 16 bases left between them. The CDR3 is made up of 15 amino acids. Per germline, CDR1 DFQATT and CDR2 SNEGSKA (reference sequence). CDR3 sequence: CSARDLWGTGYGYTF. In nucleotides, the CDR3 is TGCAGTGCTAGAGATCTTTGGGGGACGGGGTATGGCTACACCTTC.

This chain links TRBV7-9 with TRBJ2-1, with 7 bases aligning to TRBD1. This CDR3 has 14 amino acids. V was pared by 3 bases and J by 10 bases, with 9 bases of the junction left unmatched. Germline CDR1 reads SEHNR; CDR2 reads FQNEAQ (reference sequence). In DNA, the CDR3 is TGTGCCAGCAGCTTTAGGGGAGACAGGGAGGAGCAGTTCTTC. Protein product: CASSFRGDREEQFF.

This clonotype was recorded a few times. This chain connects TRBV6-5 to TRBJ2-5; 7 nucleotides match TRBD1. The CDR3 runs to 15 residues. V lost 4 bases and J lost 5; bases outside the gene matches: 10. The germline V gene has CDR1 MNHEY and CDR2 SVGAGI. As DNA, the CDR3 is TGTGCCAGCAGTTTCCAACAGGGGAGCGGCGAGACCCAGTACTTC. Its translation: CASSFQQGSGETQYF.

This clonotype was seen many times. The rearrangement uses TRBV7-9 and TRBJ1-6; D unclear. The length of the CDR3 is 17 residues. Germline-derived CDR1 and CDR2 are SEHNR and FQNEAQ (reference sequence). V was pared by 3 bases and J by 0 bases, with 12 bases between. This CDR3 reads CASSLSTEGSYNSPLHF. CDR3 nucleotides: TGTGCCAGCAGCTTGTCCACGGAGGGCTCCTATAATTCACCCCTCCACTTT.

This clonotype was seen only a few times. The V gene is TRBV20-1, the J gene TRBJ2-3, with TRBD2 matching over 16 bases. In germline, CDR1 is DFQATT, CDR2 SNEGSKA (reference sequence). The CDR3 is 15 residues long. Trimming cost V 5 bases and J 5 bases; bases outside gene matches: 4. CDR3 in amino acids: CSAPGLAGGQDTQYF. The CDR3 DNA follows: TGCAGTGCTCCGGGACTAGCGGGAGGGCAAGATACGCAGTATTTT.

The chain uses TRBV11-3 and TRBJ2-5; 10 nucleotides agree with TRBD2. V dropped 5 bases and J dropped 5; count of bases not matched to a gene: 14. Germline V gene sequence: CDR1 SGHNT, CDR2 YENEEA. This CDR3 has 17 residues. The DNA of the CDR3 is TGTGCCAGCAGCCCCGCTGGGGTAGCGGGAGGTGGGGAGACCCAGTACTTC. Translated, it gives CASSPAGVAGGGETQYF.